Following are 15 T cell receptor beta chains from one sample sequenced in a study of T cells in Graves' hyperthyroidism and ophthalmopathy. Authors of the study amplified TCR beta CDR3 regions from RNA transcripts. The primer set for the first-round RT-PCR of the TCR CDR3 was HTBI. TCRdb analysed the multiplex PCR reads with MiXCR anew, one entry per CDR3 protein. Found here are hundreds of thousands of distinct CDR3 sequences, 20% to 25% of them singletons; the top ten hold about a quarter. Sample: blood. The source of these receptors is a man in his forties or fifties with Graves' hyperthyroidism that later progressed to Graves' ophthalmopathy.

The table lists this clonotype with many counts. V and J are TRBV5-5 and TRBJ2-4; D is unresolved. V shed 3 bases and J shed 0 bases, with 7 bases lying between them. The CDR3 length is 14 residues. The V gene's germline CDR1 is SGHKS and CDR2 YYEKEE (reference sequence). CDR3 bases: TGTGCCAGCAGCTCCTATTTAGCCAAAAACATTCAGTACTTC. Translated: CASSSYLAKNIQYF. Combining the CDR3 with reference TRBV5-5 and TRBJ2-4 gives the whole variable domain DAGVTQSPTHLIKTRGQQVTLRCSPISGHKSVSWYQQVLGQGPQFIFQYYEKEERGRGNFPDRFSARQFPNYSSELNVNALLLGDSALYLCASSSYLAKNIQYFGAGTRLSVL.

This clonotype appeared many times. This chain uses TRBV19 with TRBJ2-6; the D is unclear. Per the germline V gene, CDR1 is LNHDA and CDR2 is SQIVND (reference sequence). The CDR3 length is 13 residues. Between the trimmed V and J ends, which lost 7 bases and 4 bases, there was a span of 8 bases. CDR3 nucleotides: TGTGCCAGTACCCCGACGGGGGCCAACGTCCTGACTTTC. It specifies CASTPTGANVLTF.

This clonotype has just a few counts. The rearrangement links TRBV2 to TRBJ1-2; D not resolved. The CDR3 has 12 amino acids. The ends were cut back, 7 bases at V and 3 bases at J, with 9 bases in the middle. Germline V gene sequence: CDR1 SNHLY, CDR2 FYNNEI. This CDR3 is CASIMRDYGYTF. The CDR3 nucleotides are TGTGCCAGCATAATGAGAGACTATGGCTACACCTTC.

This clonotype has at least ten counts. This chain joins TRBV3-1 and TRBJ2-2; 8 bases align to TRBD1. The trim removed 1 base at V and 0 bases at J, leaving 4 bases unmatched. CDR3 size: 17 residues. Germline-derived CDR1 and CDR2 are LGHDT and YNNKEL (reference sequence). CDR3 region: CASSQAPGQANTGELFF. The CDR3 region has the DNA TGTGCCAGCAGCCAAGCACCGGGACAGGCGAACACCGGGGAGCTGTTTTTT.

J is TRBJ1-2 and V is TRBV20-1, with a possible D match to TRBD1 (5 bases). Trimming pared 3 bases from V and 6 bases from J, leaving 11 bases between. Germline values: CDR1 DFQATT, CDR2 SNEGSKA (reference sequence). The length of the CDR3 is 12 residues. The CDR3 DNA reads as TGCAGTGCTAGTTCAGGGATTCATGGCTACACCTTC. Translation gives CSASSGIHGYTF.

The chain has TRBV6-5 and TRBJ1-2; maybe TRBD1 (5 bases). V lost 2 bases and J lost 9, with 16 bases in between. The CDR3 consists of 14 residues. The germline V gene encodes CDR1 MNHEY and CDR2 SVGAGI. Here the CDR3 reads CASSYRPDGASYTF. The CDR3 bases are TGTGCCAGCAGTTACCGTCCCGACGGGGCCAGCTACACCTTC.

The table lists this clonotype with many counts. This rearrangement joins TRBV6-5 to TRBJ2-7; D call uncertain. Germline V gives CDR1 MNHEY, CDR2 SVGAGI. This CDR3 is 14 amino acids long. Trimming took 9 bases from V and 6 from J, leaving 21 bases between them. The CDR3 bases are TGTGCCAGTAGGACGGTTATCGGGTCGAGCGAGCAGTACTTC. As protein: CASRTVIGSSEQYF.

This clonotype was counted many times. The CDR3: CASGFDTGELFF. In nucleotides, the CDR3 is TGTGCTAGTGGTTTTGACACCGGGGAGCTGTTTTTT. V and J are TRBV12-5 and TRBJ2-2; no reliable D call. Per the germline V gene, CDR1 is LGHNT and CDR2 is FRNRAP. CDR3 length equals 12 residues. Trimming left V 3 bases short and J 3 bases short, with 2 bases between. The whole variable domain, filled in from reference TRBV12-5 and TRBJ2-2, reads DARVTQTPRHKVTEMGQEVTMRCQPILGHNTVFWYRQTMMQGLELLAYFRNRAPLDDSGMPKDRFSAEMPDATLATLKIQPSEPRDSAVYFCASGFDTGELFFGEGSRLTVL.

The CDR3 is CASSQERGSGRGYEETQYF. In nucleotides, the CDR3 is TGCGCCAGCAGCCAAGAGAGGGGTAGCGGGAGGGGGTATGAGGAGACCCAGTACTTC. The V call is TRBV4-1, the J call TRBJ2-5, with TRBD2 matching 11 bases. The V gene end was trimmed by 0 bases and the J gene end by 5 bases; junction bases not matched to a gene: 14. CDR1 and CDR2 from the germline V gene are MGHRA and YSYEKL. This CDR3 is 19 amino acids long.

Ten or more counts support this clonotype. The rearrangement links TRBV27 to TRBJ2-2, with TRBD2 matching 13 bases. The CDR3 loop spans 17 amino acids. Looked up from germline, CDR1 is MNHEY and CDR2 is SMNVEV (reference sequence). Trimming at V came to 7 bases and at J to 1 base, leaving 6 bases not matched to a gene. Here the CDR3 DNA reads TGTGCCAGCAAAAAGACTAGCGGGAGGTTGAACACCGGGGAGCTGTTTTTT. It specifies CASKKTSGRLNTGELFF.

This clonotype was recorded at least ten times. This sequence joins TRBV3-1 and TRBJ2-5, with TRBD2 as a possible D gene (6 bases). The CDR3 covers 14 residues. V shed 6 bases and J shed 5 bases, with 16 bases lying between them. Germline V gives CDR1 LGHDT, CDR2 YNNKEL (reference sequence). This CDR3 reads CASSWGRGSETQYF. CDR3 bases: TGTGCCAGCAGTTGGGGACGGGGGTCGGAGACCCAGTACTTC.

The chain employs TRBV19 and TRBJ2-5; 8 positions agree with TRBD1. CDR1 and CDR2 from the germline V gene are LNHDA and SQIVND (reference sequence). V lost 9 bases to trimming and J lost 5 bases; unmatched junction nucleotides: 11. CDR3 size: 14 residues. The CDR3 DNA reads TGTGCCAGCAGCCCGATGGACAGGGTTGAGACCCAGTACTTC. It codes for CASSPMDRVETQYF.

This clonotype was detected many times. This rearrangement joins TRBV6-1 to TRBJ1-1; D unresolved. Germline CDR1 MNHNS, CDR2 SASEGT. This CDR3 region has 15 residues. Between the trimmed V and J ends, which lost 1 base and 0 bases, there was a span of 9 bases. CDR3 protein: CASSEVSNMNTEAFF. In DNA form, the CDR3 reads TGTGCCAGCAGTGAAGTTAGCAACATGAACACTGAAGCTTTCTTT.

Of note for this clonotype: A much larger clone sits a single nucleotide away, making a read error possible. The chain recombines TRBV29-1 with TRBJ2-5; 8 nucleotides agree with TRBD2. The length of the CDR3 is 16 residues. Germline V lookup: CDR1 SQVTM, CDR2 ANQGSEA. The CDR3 is CSAVPSGSGDSWTQSF. Here the CDR3 DNA reads TGCAGCGCCGTACCTTCGGGTAGCGGGGACTCTTGGACCCAGTCCTTC. Filled out from reference TRBV29-1 and TRBJ2-5, the complete variable domain reads SAVISQKPSRDICQRGTSLTIQCQVDSQVTMMFWYRQQPGQSLTLIATANQGSEATYESGFVIDKFPISRPNLTFSTLTVSNMSPEDSSIYLCSAVPSGSGDSWTQSFGPGTRLLVL.

The sample holds many counts of this clonotype. The chain is built from TRBV18 and TRBJ1-5, with no clear D. Per the germline V gene, CDR1 is KGHSH and CDR2 is LQKENI. The CDR3 contains 15 residues. The germline V and J ends were trimmed by 1 base and 4 bases, with 11 bases remaining between them. The CDR3 loop reads CASSPLQWSNQPQHF. The CDR3 nucleotides are TGTGCCAGCTCACCACTACAGTGGTCGAATCAGCCCCAGCATTTT.